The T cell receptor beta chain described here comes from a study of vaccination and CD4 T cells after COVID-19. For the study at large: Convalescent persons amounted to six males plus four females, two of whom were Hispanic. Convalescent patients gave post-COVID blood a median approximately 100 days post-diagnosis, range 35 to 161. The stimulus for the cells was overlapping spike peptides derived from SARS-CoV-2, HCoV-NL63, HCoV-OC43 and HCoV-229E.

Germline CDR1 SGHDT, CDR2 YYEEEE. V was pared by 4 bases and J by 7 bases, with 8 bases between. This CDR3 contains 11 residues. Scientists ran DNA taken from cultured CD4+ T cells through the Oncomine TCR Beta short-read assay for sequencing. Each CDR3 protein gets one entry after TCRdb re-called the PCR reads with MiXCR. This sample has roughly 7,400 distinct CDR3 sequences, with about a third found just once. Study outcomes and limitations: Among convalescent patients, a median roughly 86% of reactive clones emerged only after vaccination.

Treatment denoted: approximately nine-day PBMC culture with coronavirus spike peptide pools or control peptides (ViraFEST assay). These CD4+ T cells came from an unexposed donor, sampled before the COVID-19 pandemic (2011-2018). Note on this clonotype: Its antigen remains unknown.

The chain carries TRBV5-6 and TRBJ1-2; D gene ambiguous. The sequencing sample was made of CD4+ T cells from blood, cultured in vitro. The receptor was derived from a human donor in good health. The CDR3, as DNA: TGTGCCAGCAGCCGAAGGGCTGGCTACACCTTC. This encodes CASSRRAGYTF.